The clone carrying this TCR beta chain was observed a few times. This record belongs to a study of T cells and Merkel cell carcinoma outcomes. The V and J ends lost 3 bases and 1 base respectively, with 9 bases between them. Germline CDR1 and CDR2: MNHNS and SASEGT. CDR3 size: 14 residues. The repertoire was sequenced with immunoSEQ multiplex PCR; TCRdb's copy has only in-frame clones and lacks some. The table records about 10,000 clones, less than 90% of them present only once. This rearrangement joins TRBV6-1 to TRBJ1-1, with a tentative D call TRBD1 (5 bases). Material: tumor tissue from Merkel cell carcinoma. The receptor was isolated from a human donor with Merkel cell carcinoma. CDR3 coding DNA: TGTGCCAGCAGTGAGTACACAGGGAACACTGAAGCTTTCTTT. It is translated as CASSEYTGNTEAFF.